This passage covers 10 T cell receptor beta chains from one sample sequenced in a study of blood T cells in healthy people across ages. With a J-beta primer mix and a sample-barcoded 5' primer, a second PCR ran 7 to 11 cycles. MiXCR, run by TCRdb on the 5' RACE reads, gives a single entry per CDR3 protein. The sample records 800,000 to 950,000 distinct CDR3 sequences, approximately 49% being singletons. The sequencing input was blood. The receptors here all came from a young man in good health.

This chain uses TRBV11-2 with TRBJ2-1; 9 bases align to TRBD1. The V segment lost 5 bases and the J segment 1 base; nucleotides outside the gene matches: 6. Germline V CDR1 and CDR2: SGHAT, FQNNGV. This CDR3 region has 16 residues. The DNA of the CDR3 is TGTGCCAGCAGCAGGGGGACAGGGAATTCCTACAATGAGCAGTTCTTC. Encoded protein: CASSRGTGNSYNEQFF.

The genes are TRBV6-5 and TRBJ2-4, with a tentative D call TRBD1 (5 bases). The closer fit of TRBJ2-7 to the DNA end suggests the J call may be wrong. The germline CDR1 and CDR2 sequences are MNHEY and SVGAGI. The CDR3 length is 16 residues. The CDR3 nucleotides read TGTGCCAGCAGTTCCGAGGCGGCAGGGAAATACTACGAGCAGTACTTC. Protein sequence: CASSSEAAGKYYEQYF.

The gene calls are TRBV20-1 and TRBJ1-2; 7 bases line up with TRBD1. CDR3 length equals 15 residues. The V segment lost 0 bases and the J segment 2 bases; nucleotides outside the gene matches: 6. Germline loops: CDR1 DFQATT, CDR2 SNEGSKA (reference sequence). The CDR3 loop reads CSARDRGTLNYGYTF. In DNA, the CDR3 is TGCAGTGCTAGAGACAGGGGGACGTTGAACTATGGCTACACCTTC.

This clonotype was observed a handful of times. J is TRBJ1-2 and V is TRBV12-3 or TRBV12-4, with D maybe TRBD1 (5 bases). The CDR3 extends over 14 amino acids. The V gene lost 5 bases and the J gene lost 7 bases, with 17 bases spanning the gap. CDR3 DNA: TGTGCCAGCAGTCCGGGACCGGAGGTTGGTGGCTACACCTTC. It encodes CASSPGPEVGGYTF.

This clonotype was seen more than once but under ten times. The gene calls are TRBV7-9 and TRBJ2-7, with D possibly being TRBD1 (6 bases). The CDR3 spans 13 residues. Germline V gives CDR1 SEHNR, CDR2 FQNEAQ (reference sequence). Trimming removed 6 bases at V and 5 bases at J, with 14 bases between. The CDR3 DNA reads TGTGCCAGCAGTTCTCAGGGGAGCCACGAGCAGTACTTC. Its translation is CASSSQGSHEQYF.

The chain has TRBV30 and TRBJ1-2; the D is unclear. The CDR3 runs 11 residues. The V end was cut by 2 bases, the J end by 4 bases, with 5 bases between. Germline V CDR1 and CDR2: GTSNPN, SVGIG (reference sequence). The DNA for the CDR3 is TGTGCCTGGAGTAGAAGCTATGGCTACACCTTC. The encoded protein is CAWSRSYGYTF. Together with reference TRBV30 and TRBJ1-2, the CDR3 gives the full variable domain: SQTIHQWPATLVQPVGSPLSLECTVEGTSNPNLYWYRQAAGRGLQLLFYSVGIGQISSEVPQNLSASRPQDRQFILSSKKLLLSDSGFYLCAWSRSYGYTFGSGTRLTVV.

This clonotype has just one count. The chain uses TRBV27 and TRBJ2-1; D remains ambiguous. Looked up from germline, CDR1 is MNHEY and CDR2 is SMNVEV (reference sequence). The CDR3 runs 13 residues. The V end was cut by 5 bases, the J end by 7 bases, with 12 bases between. This CDR3 reads CASSVVASNEQFF. The CDR3 DNA reads TGTGCCAGCAGTGTGGTGGCCTCGAATGAGCAGTTCTTC.

The table lists this clonotype with a few counts. V and J are TRBV11-2 and TRBJ2-2; tentatively, D is TRBD2 (7 bases). Germline-derived CDR1 and CDR2 are SGHAT and FQNNGV. Trimming took 1 base from V and 5 from J, leaving 20 bases between them. The length of the CDR3 is 18 residues. The CDR3 region has the DNA TGTGCCAGCAGCTTAGGCCTGCGGGGGCGCCCGGGTACCGGGGAGCTGTTTTTT. Translation: CASSLGLRGRPGTGELFF.

This chain joins TRBV4-1 and TRBJ2-3; D is uncertain. The CDR3 is made up of 13 amino acids. Deletions cut 0 bases from V and 9 bases from J, with 10 bases between. The V gene's germline CDR1 is MGHRA and CDR2 YSYEKL. CDR3 sequence: CASSQDPPNTQYF. CDR3 nucleotides: TGCGCCAGCAGCCAAGATCCCCCTAACACGCAGTATTTT.

For the CDR3, the DNA is TGTGCCAGCAGCTTTCGAACCCCGGGACACCAGACTAGGAGCTCCTACAATGAGCAGTTCTTC. Its translation: CASSFRTPGHQTRSSYNEQFF. The rearrangement uses TRBV7-8 and TRBJ2-1; D tentatively fits TRBD1 or TRBD2 (6 bases each). This CDR3 has 21 residues. Germline V gene sequence: CDR1 SGHVS, CDR2 FQNEAQ. Trimming shortened V by 3 bases and J by 0 bases, and 27 bases separated the two germline ends.